This T cell receptor (beta chain) originates from a study of Graves' ophthalmopathy and Graves' hyperthyroidism. No donor had other autoimmune disease, uncontrolled infection, pregnancy or lactation. Isolation of PBMCs was performed using over 9.5 ml of fresh peripheral blood. RNA transcripts were the template, and TCR beta CDR3 regions were amplified from them. First-round RT-PCR with HTBI primers preceded a second-round multiplex PCR. Via MiXCR, TCRdb re-called the multiplex PCR reads, giving one row per CDR3 protein. The repertoire holds about 640,000 distinct CDR3 sequences, about two fifths seen once, with over 2.5% in the top ten. The CDR3 sequence is 13 residues long. Germline V gene sequence: CDR1 KGHDR, CDR2 SFDVKD. The V end was cut by 5 bases, the J end by 3 bases, with 7 bases between. Only a few counts were recorded for this clonotype.

The receptor comes from an adult man with Graves' ophthalmopathy. Specimen: peripheral blood. This chain joins TRBV24-1 and TRBJ1-5, with no clear D. CDR3 protein: CATSGNYNQPQHF. CDR3 DNA: TGTGCCACCAGTGGCAACTACAATCAGCCCCAGCATTTT.